This T cell receptor (beta chain) was recorded in a study of early T cells in non-severe SARS-CoV-2 infection. In TCRdb, the 5' RACE reads were re-called with MiXCR into one record per CDR3 protein. The repertoire has around 31,000 distinct CDR3 sequences, about 8.6% of them found once; the top ten carry about 13%. This clonotype came up many times. The sequence was collected from an adult who was a healthcare worker with PCR-confirmed SARS-CoV-2 infection or an uninfected control (not recorded which). Sequencing was carried out using whole blood.

The CDR3 reads CASSQQRSGSPYNEQFF. The CDR3 DNA reads as TGTGCCAGCAGCCAGCAGCGGTCAGGGAGCCCCTACAATGAGCAGTTCTTC. The gene calls are TRBV3-1 and TRBJ2-1, with D perhaps assigned TRBD1 or TRBD2 (5 bases each). Looked up from germline, CDR1 is LGHDT and CDR2 is YNNKEL (reference sequence). V was clipped by 3 bases and J by 2 bases, with 17 bases between them. CDR3 size: 17 residues.